The clone carrying this T cell receptor beta chain occurred a few times. Its antigen is not identified. The data are from a study of shared clonotypes between healthy human individuals. Overall study: CD8 memory received one plate per donor, CD8 naive two, CD4 memory three and CD4 naive three.

DNA at about 210 ng, around 30,000 T cell genomes, went into sorted-subset replicate PCRs. TCRdb's copy holds only in-frame clones and misses some; the assay was immunoSEQ multiplex PCR. The repertoire includes about 730,000 clones, roughly 72% of them detected once, and over 1.5% sits in the top ten. None of the donors, who were healthy HIV-negative adults, had recently had acute infections or vaccinations. Trimming took 4 bases from V and 0 from J; bases not matched to a gene: 5. The CDR3 loop spans 16 amino acids. Germline CDR1 and CDR2: MNHEY and SVGAGI. Overall study findings and caveats: When naive CD4 clonotypes were compared across a few donors, 4% to 6.5% were shared.

The chain uses TRBV6-5 and TRBJ2-1, with 8 bases lining up with TRBD2. This sequence was found in a woman aged 25 to 39 in good health. Sequencing was done on a sample of memory CD4+ T cells sorted from blood. Subset indicated: CD45RA-negative fraction. The CDR3 loop reads CASSSGLGGSYNEQFF. In nucleotides, the CDR3 is TGTGCCAGCAGTTCGGGACTAGGCGGCTCCTACAATGAGCAGTTCTTC.